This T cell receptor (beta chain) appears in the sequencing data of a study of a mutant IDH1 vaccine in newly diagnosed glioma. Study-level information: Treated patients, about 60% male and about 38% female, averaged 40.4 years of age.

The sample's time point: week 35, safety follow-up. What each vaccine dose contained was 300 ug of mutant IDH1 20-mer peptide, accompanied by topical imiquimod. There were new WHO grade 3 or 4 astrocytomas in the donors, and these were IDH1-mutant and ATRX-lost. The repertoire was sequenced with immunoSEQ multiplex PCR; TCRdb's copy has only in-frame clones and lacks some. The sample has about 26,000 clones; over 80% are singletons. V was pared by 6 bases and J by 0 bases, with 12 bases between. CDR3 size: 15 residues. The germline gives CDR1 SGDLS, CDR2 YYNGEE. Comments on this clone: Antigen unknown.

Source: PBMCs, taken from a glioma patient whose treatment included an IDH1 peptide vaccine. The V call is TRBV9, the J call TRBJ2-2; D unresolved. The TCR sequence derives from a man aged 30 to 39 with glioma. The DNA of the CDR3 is TGTGCCAGCACCAGAACTTCGGCGAACACCGGGGAGCTGTTTTTT. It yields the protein CASTRTSANTGELFF.